Listed below are T cell receptor beta chains from one sample, sequenced in a study of metastatic and nonmetastatic thyroid tumors. TCRdb re-analyzed the PCR reads through MiXCR. The data contain around 17,000 clones, roughly a quarter of them singletons. Sequencing was done on a sample of tumor tissue. The receptor set was obtained from a female donor with papillary thyroid cancer or a benign thyroid nodule (not recorded which). Some clones in this sample may be carry-over from other donors' samples. The CDR3 runs from the conserved cysteine through the conserved F or W. A D gene is named only where the DNA matches it firmly. The size of a clone is reported for some rows only, either as once, few or many, or as a class for expanded clones.

13	TRBV9	TRBJ1-1	NA	NA	CASSGSYGTEAFF	TGTGCCAGCAGCGGCAGTTATGGCACTGAAGCTTTCTTT
16	TRBV6-1	TRBJ1-2	few	TRBD1	CVLSPGQGLANYGYTF	TGTGTTCTGTCCCCGGGACAGGGCCTCGCTAACTATGGCTACACCTTC
16	TRBV4-3	TRBJ2-2	many	NA	CASSLEVTRNTGELFF	TGCGCCAGCAGCCTCGAAGTTACTAGAAACACCGGGGAGCTGTTTTTT
13	TRBV6-2/TRBV6-3	TRBJ2-1	NA	NA	CASSYTEYNEQFF	TGTGCCAGCAGTTATACGGAATACAATGAGCAGTTCTTC
15	TRBV20-1	TRBJ2-3	NA	TRBD2	CSAPTSGRSPDTQYF	TGCAGTGCGCCTACTAGCGGGAGGAGCCCAGATACGCAGTATTTT
11	TRBV12-3/TRBV12-4	TRBJ1-1	few	NA	CASTPGTEAFF	TGTGCCAGCACCCCGGGCACTGAAGCTTTCTTT
14	TRBV12-3/TRBV12-4	TRBJ1-1	NA	NA	CASSPGGAGTEAFF	TGTGCCAGCAGTCCCGGGGGGGCTGGCACTGAAGCTTTCTTT
13	TRBV12-3/TRBV12-4	TRBJ2-7	few	NA	CASSAQYSYEQYF	TGTGCCAGTTCGGCACAGTACTCCTACGAGCAGTACTTC
11	TRBV19	TRBJ2-5	medium-sized	NA	CASSNQETQYF	TGTGCCAGTAGTAACCAGGAGACCCAGTACTTC
14	TRBV28	TRBJ2-7	NA	TRBD1	CASSFGCRGREQYF	TGTGCCAGCAGTTTCGGTTGCAGGGGGCGTGAGCAGTACTTC
15	TRBV6-2/TRBV6-3	TRBJ1-1	few	NA	CASSYSKRWDTEAFF	TGTGCCAGCAGTTACTCGAAGAGATGGGACACTGAAGCTTTCTTT
13	TRBV6-1	TRBJ1-2	medium-sized	NA	CASSTQGQEGYTF	TGTGCCAGCAGTACACAGGGACAAGAGGGCTACACCTTC
15	TRBV7-2	TRBJ1-6	NA	NA	CASTLEGEGGSPLHF	TGTGCCAGCACCTTAGAGGGGGAAGGGGGTTCGCCCCTCCACTTT
16	TRBV9	TRBJ2-2	once	NA	CASSHPPASNTGELFF	TGTGCCAGCAGCCATCCCCCCGCTTCGAACACCGGGGAGCTGTTTTTT
13	TRBV20-1	TRBJ1-1	NA	NA	CSAPPVVNTEAFF	TGCAGTGCCCCGCCAGTTGTGAACACTGAAGCTTTCTTT
14	TRBV3-1	TRBJ2-2	NA	NA	CASSQEAAAGELFF	TGTGCCAGCAGCCAAGAAGCCGCGGCCGGGGAGCTGTTTTTT
11	TRBV24-1	TRBJ2-3	NA	NA	CATSVSDTQYF	TGTGCCACCAGTGTATCCGATACGCAGTATTTT
14	TRBV20-1	TRBJ2-2	many	TRBD2	CSAASGRVTGELFF	TGCAGTGCCGCTAGCGGGAGGGTCACCGGGGAGCTGTTTTTT
17	TRBV4-3	TRBJ2-3	NA	TRBD2	CASSQVYSGGPQDTQYF	TGCGCCAGCAGCCAAGTTTATTCGGGGGGGCCACAAGATACGCAGTATTTT
16	TRBV20-1	TRBJ2-5	many	TRBD2	CSARVGLAGGFETQYF	TGCAGTGCTAGAGTTGGTCTAGCGGGAGGGTTCGAGACCCAGTACTTC
16	TRBV5-1	TRBJ2-2	NA	TRBD2	CASSLTSGTNTVELFF	TGCGCCAGCAGCCTGACTAGCGGTACCAACACCGTGGAGCTGTTTTTT
14	TRBV3-1	TRBJ2-1	few	NA	CASSHWLVKGEQFF	TGTGCCAGCAGCCATTGGCTAGTCAAGGGTGAGCAGTTCTTC
15	TRBV4-1	TRBJ2-5	once	NA	CASSQEPRVGETQYF	TGCGCCAGCAGCCAAGAGCCCCGAGTTGGAGAGACCCAGTACTTC
15	TRBV28	TRBJ2-7	NA	TRBD2	CASRLGLAGANEQYF	TGTGCCAGCAGGTTAGGACTAGCGGGAGCGAACGAGCAGTACTTC
13	TRBV12-3/TRBV12-4	TRBJ1-1	NA	TRBD1	CAARGQGSAEAFF	TGTGCCGCCAGGGGACAGGGGAGCGCTGAAGCTTTCTTT
15	TRBV2	TRBJ2-1	many	TRBD2	CASSDGLAGAQEQFF	TGTGCCAGCAGTGACGGACTAGCGGGAGCTCAGGAGCAGTTCTTC
15	TRBV9	TRBJ2-5	many	NA	CASSARVAGAETQYF	TGTGCCAGCAGCGCCCGAGTGGCGGGGGCGGAGACCCAGTACTTC
15	TRBV6-1	TRBJ1-4	NA	TRBD1	CASSTRTGVGEKLFF	TGTGCCAGCAGCACACGGACAGGTGTTGGCGAAAAACTGTTTTTT
12	TRBV7-2	TRBJ2-1	few	NA	CASTQGVNEQFF	TGTGCCAGCACCCAAGGGGTAAATGAGCAGTTCTTC
17	TRBV5-1	TRBJ2-3	NA	TRBD1	CASSLAAGGKSTDTQYF	TGCGCCAGCAGCTTGGCGGCAGGGGGCAAGAGCACAGATACGCAGTATTTT
15	TRBV3-1	TRBJ2-7	many	TRBD2	CASSQGGGRNYEQYF	TGTGCCAGCAGCCAAGGAGGCGGGAGGAACTACGAGCAGTACTTC
14	TRBV6-2/TRBV6-3	TRBJ2-7	NA	NA	CAGSYLGARYEQYF	TGTGCCGGCAGTTACTTGGGGGCTCGTTACGAGCAGTACTTC
11	TRBV28	TRBJ2-7	few	NA	CASDSRYEQYF	TGTGCCAGCGACTCCCGCTACGAGCAGTACTTC
16	TRBV7-2	TRBJ2-5	few	NA	CASSLHGGAGSETQYF	TGTGCCAGCAGCTTACATGGGGGGGCGGGATCGGAGACCCAGTACTTC
16	TRBV3-1	TRBJ2-3	NA	NA	CASSQDGAGTGDTQYF	TGTGCCAGCAGCCAAGATGGTGCGGGAACGGGAGATACGCAGTATTTT
14	TRBV19	TRBJ2-7	few	TRBD2	CASSIGLADYEQYF	TGTGCCAGTAGTATTGGACTAGCGGACTACGAGCAGTACTTC
13	TRBV3-1	TRBJ1-2	few	NA	CASSQAVLYGYTF	TGTGCCAGCAGCCAAGCAGTACTCTATGGCTACACCTTC
16	TRBV15	TRBJ2-5	few	NA	CATSRLQGPYQETQYF	TGTGCCACCAGCAGATTGCAAGGCCCTTACCAAGAGACCCAGTACTTC
13	TRBV6-5	TRBJ2-1	few	NA	CASSFGLYNEQFF	TGTGCCAGCAGTTTCGGACTGTACAATGAGCAGTTCTTC
12	TRBV3-1	TRBJ2-3	NA	NA	CASSPQGGTQYF	TGTGCCAGCAGCCCCCAGGGGGGTACGCAGTATTTT
13	TRBV2	TRBJ2-2	NA	NA	CASRLGVSGELFF	TGTGCCAGCAGGTTGGGAGTGAGCGGGGAGCTGTTTTTT
13	TRBV7-3	TRBJ2-1	many	NA	CASSSTTYNEQFF	TGTGCCAGCAGCTCGACCACCTACAATGAGCAGTTCTTC
14	TRBV28	TRBJ2-7	medium-sized	TRBD2	CASSFGGRGREQYF	TGTGCCAGCAGTTTTGGCGGGAGGGGTCGCGAGCAGTACTTC
14	TRBV5-5	TRBJ1-2	many	TRBD1	CASSQGGGGYGYTF	TGTGCCAGCAGCCAAGGAGGGGGCGGCTATGGCTACACCTTC
16	TRBV15	TRBJ2-5	large	NA	CATSRGLVQIQETQYF	TGTGCCACCAGCAGAGGTTTGGTACAGATCCAAGAGACCCAGTACTTC
14	TRBV6-1	TRBJ1-1	NA	NA	CASSEREGSTEAFF	TGTGCCAGCAGTGAAAGAGAGGGGAGCACTGAAGCTTTCTTT
14	TRBV7-2	TRBJ2-7	NA	TRBD1	CASSWGTGADEQYF	TGTGCCAGCAGCTGGGGGACAGGGGCCGACGAGCAGTACTTC
15	TRBV6-1	TRBJ2-7	few	NA	CASSISPVGSYEQYF	TGTGCCAGCAGTATTAGTCCTGTGGGCTCCTACGAGCAGTACTTC
16	TRBV9	TRBJ2-2	NA	NA	CVSSTRVAGDTGELFF	TGTGTCAGCAGCACCAGGGTGGCCGGGGACACCGGGGAGCTGTTTTTT
12	TRBV20-1	TRBJ2-3	NA	NA	CSAYRAFHTQYF	TGCAGTGCCTACCGTGCGTTCCATACGCAGTATTTT
18	TRBV28	TRBJ1-5	NA	TRBD1	CASSFEGQVVLSNQPQHF	TGTGCCAGCAGTTTTGAGGGACAGGTAGTTTTGAGCAATCAGCCCCAGCATTTT
11	TRBV12-3/TRBV12-4	TRBJ1-2	NA	NA	CASTSRGGYTF	TGTGCCAGCACCTCGCGCGGTGGCTACACCTTC
14	TRBV7-2	TRBJ2-7	NA	NA	CASSLAPPPGGQYF	TGTGCCAGCAGCTTAGCGCCTCCCCCCGGGGGGCAGTACTTC